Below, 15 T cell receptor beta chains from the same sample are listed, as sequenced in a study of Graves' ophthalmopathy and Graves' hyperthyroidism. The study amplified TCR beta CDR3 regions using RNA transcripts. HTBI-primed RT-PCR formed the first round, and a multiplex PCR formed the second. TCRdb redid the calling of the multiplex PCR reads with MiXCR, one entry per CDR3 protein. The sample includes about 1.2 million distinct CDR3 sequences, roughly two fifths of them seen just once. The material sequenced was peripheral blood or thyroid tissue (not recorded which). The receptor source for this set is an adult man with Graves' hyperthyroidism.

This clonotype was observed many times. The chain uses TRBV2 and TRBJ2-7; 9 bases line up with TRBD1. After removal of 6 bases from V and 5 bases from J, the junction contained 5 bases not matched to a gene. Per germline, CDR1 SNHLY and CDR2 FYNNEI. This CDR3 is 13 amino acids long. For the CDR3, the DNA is TGTGCCAGCAGGGGGACAGGGACTAACGAGCAGTACTTC. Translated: CASRGTGTNEQYF.

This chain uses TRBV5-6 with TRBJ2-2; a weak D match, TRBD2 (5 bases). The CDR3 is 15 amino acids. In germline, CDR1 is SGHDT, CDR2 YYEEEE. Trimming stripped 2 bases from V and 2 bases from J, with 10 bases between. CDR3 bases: TGTGCCAGCAGCTTCGACGGGATTAACACCGGGGAGCTGTTTTTT. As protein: CASSFDGINTGELFF.

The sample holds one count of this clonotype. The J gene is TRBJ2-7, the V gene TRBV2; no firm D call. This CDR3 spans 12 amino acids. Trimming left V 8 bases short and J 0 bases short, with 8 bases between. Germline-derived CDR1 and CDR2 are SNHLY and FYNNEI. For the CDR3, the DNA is TGTGCCAGCGTCCCGGACTCCTACGAGCAGTACTTC. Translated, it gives CASVPDSYEQYF.

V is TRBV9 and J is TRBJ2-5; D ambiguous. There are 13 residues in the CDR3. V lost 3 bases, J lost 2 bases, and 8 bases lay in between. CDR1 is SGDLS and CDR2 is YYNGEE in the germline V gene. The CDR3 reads CASSGSPQETQYF. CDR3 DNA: TGTGCCAGCAGCGGATCCCCACAAGAGACCCAGTACTTC.

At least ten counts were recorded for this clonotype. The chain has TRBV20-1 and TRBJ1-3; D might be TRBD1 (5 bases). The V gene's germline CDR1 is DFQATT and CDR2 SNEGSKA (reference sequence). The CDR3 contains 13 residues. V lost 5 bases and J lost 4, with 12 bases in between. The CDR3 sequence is CSADPGYGNTIYF. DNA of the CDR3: TGCAGTGCTGACCCAGGGTACGGAAACACCATATATTTT.

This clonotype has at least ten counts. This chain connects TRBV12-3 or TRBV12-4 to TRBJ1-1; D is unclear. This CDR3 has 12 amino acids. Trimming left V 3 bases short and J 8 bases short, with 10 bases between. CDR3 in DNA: TGTGCCAGCAGTTTGGTGGGTAAGGAAGCTTTCTTT. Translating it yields CASSLVGKEAFF.

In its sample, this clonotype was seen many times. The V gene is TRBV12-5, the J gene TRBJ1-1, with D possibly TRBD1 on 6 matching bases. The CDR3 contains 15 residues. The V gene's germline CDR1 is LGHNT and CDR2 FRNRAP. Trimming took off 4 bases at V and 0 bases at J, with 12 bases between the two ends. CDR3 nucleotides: TGTGCTAGTGGTTCCGGACAGACCTTGAACACTGAAGCTTTCTTT. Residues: CASGSGQTLNTEAFF.

CDR3 residues: CASRPLGTNYGYTF. Here the CDR3 DNA reads TGTGCCAGCCGGCCTCTCGGGACAAACTATGGCTACACCTTC. The rearrangement links TRBV24-1 to TRBJ1-2; possibly TRBD1 for D (6 bases). Germline CDR1 and CDR2: KGHDR and SFDVKD. CDR3 size: 14 residues. The germline V and J ends were trimmed by 11 bases and 2 bases, with 17 bases remaining between them.

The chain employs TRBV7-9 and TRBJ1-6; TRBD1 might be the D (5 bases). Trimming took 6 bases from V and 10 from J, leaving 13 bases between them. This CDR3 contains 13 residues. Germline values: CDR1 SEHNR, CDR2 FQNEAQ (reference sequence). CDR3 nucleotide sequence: TGTGCCAGCAGTCCCGAGGGGCGATCACCCCTCCACTTT. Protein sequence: CASSPEGRSPLHF.

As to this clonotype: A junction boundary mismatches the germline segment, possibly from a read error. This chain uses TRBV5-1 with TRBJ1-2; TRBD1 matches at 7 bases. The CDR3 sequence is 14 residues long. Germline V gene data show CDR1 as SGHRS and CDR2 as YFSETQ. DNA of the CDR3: TGTGCCAGCAGCTTGGGTACAGGGGCGGGGAGCTACACCTTC. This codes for CASSLGTGAGSYTF.

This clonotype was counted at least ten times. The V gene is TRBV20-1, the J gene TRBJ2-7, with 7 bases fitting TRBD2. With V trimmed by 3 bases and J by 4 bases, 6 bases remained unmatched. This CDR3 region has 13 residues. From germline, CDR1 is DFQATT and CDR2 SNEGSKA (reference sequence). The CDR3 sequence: CSARTSLSYEQYF. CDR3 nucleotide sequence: TGCAGTGCTAGGACTAGCCTCTCGTACGAGCAGTACTTC.

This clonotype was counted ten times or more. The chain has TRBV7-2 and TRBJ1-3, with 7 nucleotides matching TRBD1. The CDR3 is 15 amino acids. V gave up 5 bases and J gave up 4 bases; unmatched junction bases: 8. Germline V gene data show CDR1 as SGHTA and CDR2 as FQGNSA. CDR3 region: CASSPQGGAGNTIYF. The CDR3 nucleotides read TGTGCCAGCAGCCCTCAGGGGGGCGCGGGAAACACCATATATTTT. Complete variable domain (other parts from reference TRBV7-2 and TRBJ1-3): GAGVSQSPSNKVTEKGKDVELRCDPISGHTALYWYRQSLGQGLEFLIYFQGNSAPDKSGLPSDRFSAERTGGSVSTLTIQRTQQEDSAVYLCASSPQGGAGNTIYFGEGSWLTVV.

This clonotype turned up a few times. This CDR3 is CASSQALPGGRDREKLFF. CDR3 coding DNA: TGCGCCAGCAGCCAAGCACTCCCAGGGGGCAGGGATCGGGAAAAACTGTTTTTT. The V and J genes are TRBV4-3 and TRBJ1-4; 8 bases fit TRBD1. The CDR3 loop spans 18 amino acids. The J segment lost 8 bases and the V segment lost 1 base, leaving 15 bases of the junction unmatched. The germline V gene has CDR1 LGHNA and CDR2 YSLEER.

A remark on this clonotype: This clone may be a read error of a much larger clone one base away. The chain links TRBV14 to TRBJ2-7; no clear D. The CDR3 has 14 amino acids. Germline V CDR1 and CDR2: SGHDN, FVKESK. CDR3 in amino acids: CAGSKSGGSYEQYF. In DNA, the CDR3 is TGTGCCGGCAGCAAGTCCGGCGGATCCTACGAGCAGTACTTC.

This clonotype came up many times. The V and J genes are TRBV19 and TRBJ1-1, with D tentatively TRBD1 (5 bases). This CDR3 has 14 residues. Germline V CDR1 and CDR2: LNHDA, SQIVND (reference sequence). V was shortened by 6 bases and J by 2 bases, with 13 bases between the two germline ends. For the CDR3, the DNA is TGTGCCAGTAGGCGCAGGGAGGCCAACACTGAAGCTTTCTTT. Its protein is CASRRREANTEAFF.